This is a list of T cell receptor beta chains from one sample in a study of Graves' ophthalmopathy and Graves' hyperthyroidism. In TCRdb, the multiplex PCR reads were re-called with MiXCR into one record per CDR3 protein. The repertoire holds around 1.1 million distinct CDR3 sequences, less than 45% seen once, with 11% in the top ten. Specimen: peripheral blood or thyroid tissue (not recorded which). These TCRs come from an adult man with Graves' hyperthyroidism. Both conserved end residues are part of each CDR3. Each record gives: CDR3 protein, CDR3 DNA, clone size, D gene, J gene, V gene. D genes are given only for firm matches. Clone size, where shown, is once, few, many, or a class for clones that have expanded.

CSARFHEQYF TGCAGTGCTAGATTCCACGAGCAGTACTTC many NA TRBJ2-7 TRBV20-1
CSARPLGQGTNEKLFF TGCAGTGCTAGACCCCTGGGACAGGGAACTAATGAAAAACTGTTTTTT NA TRBD1 TRBJ1-4 TRBV20-1
CSARVLGQGVVQPQHF TGCAGTGCTAGAGTACTAGGACAGGGGGTTGTTCAGCCCCAGCATTTT many TRBD1 TRBJ1-5 TRBV20-1
CASSSTRNTGELFF TGTGCCAGCAGCTCGACCAGGAACACCGGGGAGCTGTTTTTT NA NA TRBJ2-2 TRBV7-8
CASSLARQVNTEAFF TGTGCCAGCAGTTTAGCGCGCCAGGTGAACACTGAAGCTTTCTTT many NA TRBJ1-1 TRBV12-3/TRBV12-4
CASRTLIQGGNTEAFF TGTGCCAGCAGGACCCTAATTCAGGGGGGGAACACTGAAGCTTTCTTT many TRBD1 TRBJ1-1 TRBV12-3/TRBV12-4
CAISDGRSNNEQFF TGTGCCATCAGTGATGGCAGATCTAACAATGAGCAGTTCTTC NA NA TRBJ2-1 TRBV10-3
CARRQKLPNQPQHF TGTGCCAGAAGACAAAAGCTCCCAAATCAGCCCCAGCATTTT many NA TRBJ1-5 TRBV19
CASRKDTGYSNQPQHF TGTGCCAGCAGGAAGGACACGGGATATAGCAATCAGCCCCAGCATTTT few NA TRBJ1-5 TRBV6-1
CATSRVFGVAPLHF TGTGCCACCAGCAGAGTTTTCGGGGTGGCACCCCTCCACTTT NA NA TRBJ1-6 TRBV15
CASRYRTGSSNEKLFF TGTGCCAGCAGATATAGGACAGGGTCTAGTAATGAAAAACTGTTTTTT NA TRBD1 TRBJ1-4 TRBV13
CASSQTGSGEQYF TGCGCCAGCAGCCAAACCGGGTCGGGCGAGCAGTACTTC many NA TRBJ2-7 TRBV5-1
CASSQDHQALGSPLHF TGCGCCAGCAGCCAAGATCATCAGGCTTTAGGCTCACCCCTCCACTTT many NA TRBJ1-6 TRBV4-3
CASSPNQLRKNTEAFF TGTGCCAGCAGCCCTAACCAGCTGAGAAAGAACACTGAAGCTTTCTTT few NA TRBJ1-1 TRBV4-2
CATAVDGYYEQYF TGCGCTACAGCAGTGGACGGTTACTACGAGCAGTACTTC few NA TRBJ2-7 TRBV10-2
CAISQTQHF TGTGCCATCAGCCAGACCCAGCATTTT once NA TRBJ1-5 TRBV10-3
CASSRQRYQPQHF TGTGCCAGCAGCCGTCAGCGTTATCAGCCCCAGCATTTT few NA TRBJ1-5 TRBV6-5
CSAHSYNSPLHF TGCAGTGCGCACTCCTATAATTCACCCCTCCACTTT NA NA TRBJ1-6 TRBV20-1
CACSVETDRSSYEQYF TGTGCCTGCAGTGTTGAGACGGACAGGAGCTCCTACGAGCAGTACTTC NA TRBD1 TRBJ2-7 TRBV25-1
CASSYSKLLMDGYTF TGTGCCAGCAGTTACTCGAAGCTGTTGATGGATGGCTACACCTTC many NA TRBJ1-2 TRBV6-6
CASSQDPGGPDTIYF TGTGCCAGCAGCCAAGATCCAGGCGGCCCGGACACCATATATTTT few NA TRBJ1-3 TRBV9
CAISRHNSPLHF TGTGCCATCAGTCGACATAATTCACCCCTCCACTTT NA NA TRBJ1-6 TRBV10-3
CATSHILTGTGALYEAFF TGTGCCACCAGCCATATACTGACCGGGACAGGGGCCTTATATGAAGCTTTCTTT NA TRBD1 TRBJ1-1 TRBV15
CASSVISGRINTGELFF TGTGCCAGCAGTGTTATCAGCGGGCGCATCAACACCGGGGAGCTGTTTTTT NA NA TRBJ2-2 TRBV6-1
CSVIDGDYGYTF TGCAGCGTGATTGACGGGGACTATGGCTACACCTTC NA NA TRBJ1-2 TRBV29-1
CASSLYGVANYGYTF TGTGCCAGCAGCCTATATGGGGTGGCAAACTATGGCTACACCTTC many NA TRBJ1-2 TRBV11-2